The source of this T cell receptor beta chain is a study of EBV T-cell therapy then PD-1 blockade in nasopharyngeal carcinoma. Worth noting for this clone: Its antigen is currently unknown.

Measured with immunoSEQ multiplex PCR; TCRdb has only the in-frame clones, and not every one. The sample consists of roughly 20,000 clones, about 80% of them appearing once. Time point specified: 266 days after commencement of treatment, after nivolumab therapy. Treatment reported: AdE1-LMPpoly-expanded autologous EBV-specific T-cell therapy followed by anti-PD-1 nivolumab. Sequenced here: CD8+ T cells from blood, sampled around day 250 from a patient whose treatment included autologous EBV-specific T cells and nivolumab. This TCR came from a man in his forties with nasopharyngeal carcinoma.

The chain's CDR3 is CASSPLWRQDGGLTEAFF. DNA for the CDR3: TGCGCCAGCAGCCCTCTGTGGAGGCAGGATGGAGGATTGACTGAAGCTTTCTTT. This rearrangement joins TRBV4-1 to TRBJ1-1; D ambiguous. V was clipped by 4 bases and J by 5 bases, with 26 bases between them. The CDR3 loop spans 18 amino acids. Germline CDR1 and CDR2: MGHRA and YSYEKL.